These 3 T cell receptor beta chains share one sample of origin, sequenced in a study of control samples from healthy donors and cancer patients. TCRdb's table, derived via immunoSEQ multiplex PCR, lists solely in-frame clones and lacks some. The profile covers some 120,000 clones, with about 93% appearing a single time and over 2.5% taken by the ten largest. Sequences were obtained from blood. The receptors originated from a man aged 30 to 39 in good health.

This CDR3 is CASSEQGAGTDTQYF. CDR3 nucleotide sequence: TGTGCCAGCAGTGAACAGGGGGCCGGCACAGATACGCAGTATTTT. The V and J genes are TRBV6-1 and TRBJ2-3, with 8 positions matching TRBD1. The V gene end was trimmed by 2 bases and the J gene end by 1 base; junction bases not matched to a gene: 2. The CDR3 is 15 residues long. Germline assignment: CDR1 MNHNS and CDR2 SASEGT.

The chain carries TRBV9 and TRBJ2-2; maybe TRBD2 (6 bases). Between the trimmed V and J ends, which lost 0 bases and 4 bases, there was a span of 10 bases. Germline-derived CDR1 and CDR2 are SGDLS and YYNGEE. The CDR3 runs 15 residues. The CDR3 spells CASSVAGVGTGELFF. CDR3 nucleotides: TGTGCCAGCAGCGTAGCGGGGGTTGGCACCGGGGAGCTGTTTTTT.

This chain links TRBV2 with TRBJ1-2, with D possibly TRBD1 on 6 matching bases. This CDR3 is 15 amino acids long. V shed 5 bases and J shed 4 bases, with 17 bases lying between them. Germline V gene data show CDR1 as SNHLY and CDR2 as FYNNEI. The CDR3 DNA is TGTGCCAGCAGTCCCCGACAGGTAGTGCTCTATGGCTACACCTTC. The encoded protein is CASSPRQVVLYGYTF.